This T cell receptor (beta chain) was profiled in a study of OX40 agonist ivuxolimab in advanced cancers. About the investigation overall: Ivuxolimab was an agonistic, fully human IgG2 monoclonal antibody directed against OX40 (CD134), a costimulatory receptor. Intravenous ivuxolimab was administered to patients every 2 weeks at six dose levels: 0.01, 0.1, 0.3, 1.5, 3 and 10 mg/kg. Among the 50 to 55 dose-escalation patients, about 20 had hepatocellular carcinoma, about 15 melanoma, 9 renal cell carcinoma and 9 head and neck cancer. A male proportion of about 79% and a mean age of around 60 years, ranging from about 20 to 79, were recorded for the dose-escalation cohort. Prior anti-PD-1, anti-PD-L1 or anti-CTLA-4 therapy was permitted, and checkpoint inhibitors had been received by about 37% of dose-escalation patients. Partial responses were achieved by three dose-escalation patients, of whom one had hepatocellular carcinoma and two had cutaneous melanoma. The point of sequencing TCRbeta in the periphery was to test whether ivuxolimab changed TCR sequence diversity and drove clonal T-cell expansion. The paper reports the monotherapy dose-escalation portion (N ≈ 50 patients) of the phase I ivuxolimab trial.

Genomic DNA was extracted from sorted cells for sequencing of the TCRbeta CDR3 region. TCRbeta CDR3 regions were sequenced using the immunoSEQ Assay. TCRdb took over this immuneACCESS table, retaining in-frame rearrangements with V and J assigned. Such tables are incomplete; in checked studies, under half of the missing clones stem from an unresolved V gene, and the remainder is unexplained. Counted in this sample were 45,000 to 50,000 clones; roughly nine tenths of them appeared once. The ten largest account for roughly 6% of the sample. V and J are trimmed by 3 bases and 9 bases, and the gene matches miss 10 bases of the junction. Via the germline V gene, CDR1 is SGHVS and CDR2 FNYEAQ. Measured from the cysteine to the phenylalanine, the CDR3 is 15 residues long. The DNA shown is the 45-base CDR3, in frame from base 1. The research as a whole found: The antigen specificity of the peripheral T cells that underwent clonal expansion was not determined. After ivuxolimab, CD8+ T cells had more expanded clones than CD4+ T cells on average. Partial responders in the 0.1-3.0 mg/kg groups had among the lowest normalized peripheral clonal expansion, especially among CD8+ T cells. Low levels of normalized T-cell clonal expansion were also shown by some nonresponding patients. Clonal expansion of both CD4+ and CD8+ blood T cells was observed from baseline to week 6 at doses 0.1 to 3.0 mg/kg.

Patients with a history of autoimmune disease or receiving systemic immunosuppression were excluded from the trial. Peripheral blood for TCR sequencing was drawn from every dose cohort at baseline, at cycle 4 day 1 and at cycle 7 day 1. The samples were drawn from a first-in-human, open-label, multicenter phase I dose-escalation trial of ivuxolimab. The trial enrolled adults with locally advanced or metastatic head and neck squamous cell, hepatocellular, melanoma or renal cell carcinoma. Before TCR sequencing, CD4+ T cells and CD8+ T cells were sorted from peripheral blood as separate populations. This clone was seen a single time. It has no known antigen specificity. No base qualities exist here, and no much larger clone lies one base off it.

Recombination linked TRBV7-6 to TRBJ2-1; TRBD2 matches 8 bases in the middle. The sample here was CD4+ or CD8+ T cells sorted from blood, taken in a trial of the OX40 agonist ivuxolimab. This sequence was found in an adult with an advanced solid tumor such as melanoma, head and neck, liver or kidney cancer. Here the CDR3 is given as CASSLSGRVGGEQFF. The DNA sequence is as follows: TGTGCCAGCAGCTTGAGCGGGAGAGTTGGGGGTGAGCAGTTCTTC.